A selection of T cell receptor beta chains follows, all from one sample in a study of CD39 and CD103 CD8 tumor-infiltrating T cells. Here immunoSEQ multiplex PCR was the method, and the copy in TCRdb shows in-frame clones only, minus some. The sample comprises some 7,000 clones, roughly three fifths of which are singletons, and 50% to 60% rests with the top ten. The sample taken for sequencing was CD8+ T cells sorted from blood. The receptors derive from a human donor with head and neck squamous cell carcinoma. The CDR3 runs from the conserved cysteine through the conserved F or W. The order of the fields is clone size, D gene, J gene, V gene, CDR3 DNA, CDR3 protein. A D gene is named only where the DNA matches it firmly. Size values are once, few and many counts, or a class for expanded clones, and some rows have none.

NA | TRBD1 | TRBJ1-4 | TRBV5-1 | TGCGCCAGCAGCCCGGCCTGGACAGGGGGTTTAATTAATGAAAAACTGTTTTTT | CASSPAWTGGLINEKLFF
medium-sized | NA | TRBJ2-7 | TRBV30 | TGTGCCTGGAGTGAAGGGATTACGTACGAGCAGTACTTC | CAWSEGITYEQYF
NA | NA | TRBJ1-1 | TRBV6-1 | TGTGCCAGCAGTGAAGGCCAGGGGAACACTGAAGCTTTCTTT | CASSEGQGNTEAFF
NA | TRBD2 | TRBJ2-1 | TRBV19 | TGTGCCAGTACCCTTAGCGGGAGCGGCTACAATGAGCAGTTCTTC | CASTLSGSGYNEQFF
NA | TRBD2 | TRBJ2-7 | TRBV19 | TGTGCCAGTACCCTATCGGGGGGTTACGAGCAGTACTTC | CASTLSGGYEQYF
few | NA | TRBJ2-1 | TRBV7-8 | TGTGCCAGCAGCTTAGTATCGGCAGGCCTGTGGGGTATTGAGCAGTTCTTC | CASSLVSAGLWGIEQFF
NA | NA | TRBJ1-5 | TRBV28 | TGTGCCAGCAGTTTAGGGACAATTTATAGCAATCAGCCCCAGCATTTT | CASSLGTIYSNQPQHF
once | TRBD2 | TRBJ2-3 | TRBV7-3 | TGTGCCAGCAGCTTATTAGCGGGGGGCTGGGATACGCAGTATTTT | CASSLLAGGWDTQYF
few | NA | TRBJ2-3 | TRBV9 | TGTGCCAGCAGCGTAGAAACGGGAGTGGGAAATACGCAGTATTTT | CASSVETGVGNTQYF
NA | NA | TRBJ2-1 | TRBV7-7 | TGTGCCAGCAGCGTATCTAGCGACAATGAGCAGTTCTTC | CASSVSSDNEQFF
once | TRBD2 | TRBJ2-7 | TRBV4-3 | TGCGCCAGCAGCCAAGATGGGGCTAGCGGGGGGCCCTCCTACGAGCAGTACTTC | CASSQDGASGGPSYEQYF
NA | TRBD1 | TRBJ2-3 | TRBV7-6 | TGTGCCAGCAGCTTAGGGACAGGTACAGATACGCAGTATTTT | CASSLGTGTDTQYF
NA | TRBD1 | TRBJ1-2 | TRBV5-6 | TGTGCCAGCAGCCCATCACAGGGGGCGCCGGACTATGGCTACACCTTC | CASSPSQGAPDYGYTF
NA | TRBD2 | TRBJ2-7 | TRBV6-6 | TGTGCCAGCAAGGGACTAGCGGAGACCTACGAGCAGTACTTC | CASKGLAETYEQYF
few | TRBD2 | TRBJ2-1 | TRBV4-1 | TGCGCCAGCAGCCAAGGGGGGTCTACTAGCGGGAGGACGGGATACAATGAGCAGTTCTTC | CASSQGGSTSGRTGYNEQFF
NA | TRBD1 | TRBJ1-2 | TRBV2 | TGTGCCAGCAGTGATGACAGGGGAACTAACTATGGCTACACCTTC | CASSDDRGTNYGYTF
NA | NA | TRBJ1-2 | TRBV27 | TGTGCCAGCAGTTTATCGCCCAGGGGCTATGGCTACACCTTC | CASSLSPRGYGYTF
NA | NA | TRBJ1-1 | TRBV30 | TGTGCCTGGAGTGAACGGGAGAACACTGAAGCTTTCTTT | CAWSERENTEAFF
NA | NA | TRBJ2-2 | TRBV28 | TGTGCCAGCAGTTTTCAAAGGGGGAACACCGGGGAGCTGTTTTTT | CASSFQRGNTGELFF
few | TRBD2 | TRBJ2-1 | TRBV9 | TGTGCCAGCAGCGCACTACTAGCGGGGGCCCACGAGCAGTTCTTC | CASSALLAGAHEQFF
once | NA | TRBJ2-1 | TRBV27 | TGTGCCAGCAGAGGCCCACAGGGATCTAGCTCCTACAATGAGCAGTTCTTC | CASRGPQGSSSYNEQFF
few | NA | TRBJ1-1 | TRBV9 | TGTGCCAGCACCTTAACGGGAGGGAACACTGAAGCTTTCTTT | CASTLTGGNTEAFF
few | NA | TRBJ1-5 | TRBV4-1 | TGCGCCAGCAGCCCAGCGGGGGGCCCGAGCAATCAGCCCCAGCATTTT | CASSPAGGPSNQPQHF
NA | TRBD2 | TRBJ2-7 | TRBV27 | TGTGCCAGCAGCAAGGGGACTAGCGGTTACGAGCAGTACTTC | CASSKGTSGYEQYF
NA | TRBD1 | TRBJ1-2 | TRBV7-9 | TGTGCCAGCAGCCCATCCACGGCGGGACAGGTAGTAAACCCCTATGGCTACACCTTC | CASSPSTAGQVVNPYGYTF
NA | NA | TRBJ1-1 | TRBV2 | TGTGCCAGCACCCTGGACAGTCCGGGGACTGAAGCTTTCTTT | CASTLDSPGTEAFF
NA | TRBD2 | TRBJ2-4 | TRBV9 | TGTGCCAGCAGCGAGGGAGGGTGGGCCGGAAACATTCAGTACTTC | CASSEGGWAGNIQYF
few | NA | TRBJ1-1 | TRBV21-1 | TGTGCCAGCAGCAAAACAGGAACTGAAGCTTTCTTT | CASSKTGTEAFF
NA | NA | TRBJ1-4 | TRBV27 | TGTGCCAGCAGGGGAGGTGCAGTCTTTAATGAAAAACTGTTTTTT | CASRGGAVFNEKLFF
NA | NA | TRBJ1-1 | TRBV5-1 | TGCGCCAGCAGCTTGGACCTGAACACTGAAGCTTTCTTT | CASSLDLNTEAFF
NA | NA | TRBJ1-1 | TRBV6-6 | TGTGCCAGCAGTTACCAGTCGAACACTGAAGCTTTCTTT | CASSYQSNTEAFF
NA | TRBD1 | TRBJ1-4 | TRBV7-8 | TGTGCCAGCAGCCCTACGGGACAGGGCCACAGATGGGATGAAAAACTGTTTTTT | CASSPTGQGHRWDEKLFF
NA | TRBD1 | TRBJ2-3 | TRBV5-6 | TGTGCCAGCAGCTCCGGGACAGGGACAGATACGCAGTATTTT | CASSSGTGTDTQYF
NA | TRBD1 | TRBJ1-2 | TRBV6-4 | TGTGCCAGCAGTGGGATAACAGGGGAAGTGGTGCACTATGGCTACACCTTC | CASSGITGEVVHYGYTF
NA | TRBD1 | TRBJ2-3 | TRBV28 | TGTGCCAGCAGTTTCATCACAGGGGCCACAGATACGCAGTATTTT | CASSFITGATDTQYF
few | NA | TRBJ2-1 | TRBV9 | TGTGCCAGCAGCCCACACGATGAGCAGTTCTTC | CASSPHDEQFF
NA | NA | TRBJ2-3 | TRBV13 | TGTGCCAGCAGCCCCCCAGTCTCAGATACGCAGTATTTT | CASSPPVSDTQYF
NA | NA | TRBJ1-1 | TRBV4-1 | TGCGCCAGCAGCCAAGTTTCCGGGGGCACTGAAGCTTTCTTT | CASSQVSGGTEAFF
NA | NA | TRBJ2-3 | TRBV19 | TGTGCCAGCAGCAGGACTCCTAGCACAGATACGCAGTATTTT | CASSRTPSTDTQYF
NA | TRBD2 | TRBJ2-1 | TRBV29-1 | TGCAGCGTTGAGGGGACCTCCGGGACTAGCGGGGCGGTATACAATGAGCAGTTCTTC | CSVEGTSGTSGAVYNEQFF
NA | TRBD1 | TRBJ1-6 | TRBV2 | TGTGCCAGCAGCCGGGACAGGGGGCAAAATTCACCCCTCCACTTT | CASSRDRGQNSPLHF
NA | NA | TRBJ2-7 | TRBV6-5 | TGTGCCAGCAGTCCCAACAGGGTGCATACCTACGAGCAGTACTTC | CASSPNRVHTYEQYF
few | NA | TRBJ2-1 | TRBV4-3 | TGCGCCAGCAGTGTTGGTGGGGGGGGCAGAGGTGAGCAGTTCTTC | CASSVGGGGRGEQFF
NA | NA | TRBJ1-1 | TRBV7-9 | TGTGCCAGCAGCTTCGGAACTGAAGCTTTCTTT | CASSFGTEAFF
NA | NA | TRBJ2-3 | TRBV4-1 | TGCGCCAGCAGCCAAGACTTCAACTTGGCCGCAGATACGCAGTATTTT | CASSQDFNLAADTQYF
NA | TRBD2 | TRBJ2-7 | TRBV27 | TGTGCCAGCAGGGAACCCGCGGGGGGGCAGTACTTC | CASREPAGGQYF
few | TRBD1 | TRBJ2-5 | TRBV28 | TGTGCCAGCAGTATTCTGACAGGGGGGGAAGAGACCCAGTACTTC | CASSILTGGEETQYF
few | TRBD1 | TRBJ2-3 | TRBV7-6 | TGTGCCAGCAGCTCCGGACAGGGGACAGATACGCAGTATTTT | CASSSGQGTDTQYF
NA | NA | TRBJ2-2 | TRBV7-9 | TGTGCCAGCAGCTTTTTTACACCTCGGAGTGGCGGGGAGCTGTTTTTT | CASSFFTPRSGGELFF
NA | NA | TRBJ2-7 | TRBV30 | TGTGCCTGGAGTATCTCGGGGGGCCCTAACGAGCAGTACTTC | CAWSISGGPNEQYF
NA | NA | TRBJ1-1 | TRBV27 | TGTGCCAGCAGTTTAGGGCCTCACACTGAAGCTTTCTTT | CASSLGPHTEAFF
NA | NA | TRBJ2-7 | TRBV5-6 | TGTGCCAGCAGCTTTGGGCCTGAAAACTACGAGCAGTACTTC | CASSFGPENYEQYF
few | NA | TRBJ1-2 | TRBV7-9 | TGTGCCAGCAGCTCTCCGGGGGGGGAATATGGCTACACCTTC | CASSSPGGEYGYTF